A selection of T cell receptor beta chains follows, all from one sample in a study of regulatory T cells in long-lasting Graves disease. TCRdb fed the multiplex PCR reads into MiXCR, producing one record per CDR3 protein. The data hold roughly 560,000 distinct CDR3 sequences, with about 12% observed a single time. Separately, the same data were catalogued under a study of T cells in Graves' hyperthyroidism and ophthalmopathy.

The specimen was peripheral blood mononuclear cells (PBMCs), collected at new diagnosis, from a patient treated with antithyroid drugs. The receptors come from a woman younger than 45 with Graves disease. Each CDR3 is given with its conserved first and last residue. A D gene is named only where the DNA matches it firmly. Some rows mark clone size as missing; the rest say once, few, many or name a class of expanded clone.

j_call: TRBJ2-7; v_call: TRBV3-1; d_call: TRBD2; clone_size: .; cdr3_nt: TGTGCCAGCAGCCAAGGACCGGGACTAGCGGGCCCGGACGAGCAGTACTTC; cdr3_aa: CASSQGPGLAGPDEQYF
j_call: TRBJ1-2; v_call: TRBV7-9; d_call: TRBD1; clone_size: few; cdr3_nt: TGTGCCAGCAGCGCCCGGGACAGGTCTCCTTTAGGCTACACCTTC; cdr3_aa: CASSARDRSPLGYTF
j_call: TRBJ1-5; v_call: TRBV10-2; d_call: .; clone_size: .; cdr3_nt: TGCGTCAGCAGTGAGTCAGACAGATTCAATCAGCCCCAGCATTTT; cdr3_aa: CVSSESDRFNQPQHF
j_call: TRBJ2-3; v_call: TRBV11-3; d_call: .; clone_size: many; cdr3_nt: TGTGCCAGCAGCTTAGGCACAACGGGCACAGATACGCAGTATTTT; cdr3_aa: CASSLGTTGTDTQYF
j_call: TRBJ2-7; v_call: TRBV11-2; d_call: TRBD1; clone_size: many; cdr3_nt: TGTGCCAGCAGCCCACAGGGGGTAGTCCCCCACGAGCAGTACTTC; cdr3_aa: CASSPQGVVPHEQYF
j_call: TRBJ2-7; v_call: TRBV30; d_call: .; clone_size: many; cdr3_nt: TGTGCCTGGAGTGTACCAGGGAACTCCTACGAGCAGTACTTC; cdr3_aa: CAWSVPGNSYEQYF
j_call: TRBJ1-2; v_call: TRBV11-2; d_call: .; clone_size: many; cdr3_nt: TGTGCCAGCAGCCCGGGATCCCGGGGGTACGCGAATGGCTACACCTTC; cdr3_aa: CASSPGSRGYANGYTF
j_call: TRBJ2-1; v_call: TRBV6-5; d_call: .; clone_size: few; cdr3_nt: TGTGCCAGCAGTTACTCTGGGCCAAACAATGAGCAGTTCTTC; cdr3_aa: CASSYSGPNNEQFF
j_call: TRBJ2-7; v_call: TRBV25-1; d_call: .; clone_size: .; cdr3_nt: TGTGCCAGCAGTGCCCCGCCCGTATACGAGCAGTACTTC; cdr3_aa: CASSAPPVYEQYF
j_call: TRBJ1-6; v_call: TRBV28; d_call: .; clone_size: few; cdr3_nt: TGTGCCAGCAGCTTTGACAGGTCGTATAATTCACCCCTCCACTTT; cdr3_aa: CASSFDRSYNSPLHF
j_call: TRBJ1-1; v_call: TRBV20-1; d_call: .; clone_size: .; cdr3_nt: TGCAGTGCCTCAGAACCACAGGGAGTGAACACTGAAGCTTTCTTT; cdr3_aa: CSASEPQGVNTEAFF
j_call: TRBJ2-7; v_call: TRBV2; d_call: TRBD1; clone_size: many; cdr3_nt: TGTGCCAGCAGGGATACAGGGGGAATGTCCTACGAGCAGTACTTC; cdr3_aa: CASRDTGGMSYEQYF
j_call: TRBJ1-1; v_call: TRBV7-9; d_call: .; clone_size: many; cdr3_nt: TGTGCCAGCAAAGGGGTAACTGAAGCTTTCTTT; cdr3_aa: CASKGVTEAFF
j_call: TRBJ2-7; v_call: TRBV27; d_call: TRBD1; clone_size: few; cdr3_nt: TGTGCCAGCAGTCTCCTAGGAGGGACAGGTCCCTCCTACGAGCAGTACTTC; cdr3_aa: CASSLLGGTGPSYEQYF
j_call: TRBJ2-3; v_call: TRBV2; d_call: TRBD1; clone_size: many; cdr3_nt: TGTGCCAGCAGTATAGGACAGGTGGGTCCAGATACGCAGTATTTT; cdr3_aa: CASSIGQVGPDTQYF
j_call: TRBJ2-7; v_call: TRBV9; d_call: .; clone_size: many; cdr3_nt: TGTGCCAGCAGCGTATCGACGGGAGTCGCCTACGAGCAGTACTTC; cdr3_aa: CASSVSTGVAYEQYF
j_call: TRBJ2-3; v_call: TRBV6-1; d_call: .; clone_size: few; cdr3_nt: TGTGCCGTAAACTCCAGGGTTGTCACAGATACGCAGTATTTT; cdr3_aa: CAVNSRVVTDTQYF
j_call: TRBJ2-5; v_call: TRBV11-2; d_call: .; clone_size: many; cdr3_nt: TGTGCCAGCAGCGTTAGCGGTTCAAGAGGGGAGACCCAGTACTTC; cdr3_aa: CASSVSGSRGETQYF
j_call: TRBJ2-6; v_call: TRBV2; d_call: TRBD2; clone_size: .; cdr3_nt: TGTGCCCGTGAACGGGAGGGCAACTCTGGGGCCAACGTCCTGACTTTC; cdr3_aa: CAREREGNSGANVLTF
j_call: TRBJ1-1; v_call: TRBV11-2; d_call: .; clone_size: many; cdr3_nt: TGTGCCAGCAGAGAGGACAGAGGGAGCACTGAAGCTTTCTTT; cdr3_aa: CASREDRGSTEAFF
j_call: TRBJ1-1; v_call: TRBV10-1; d_call: .; clone_size: few; cdr3_nt: TGCGCCAGCAGTACGACAGGCTTGAACACTGAAGCTTTCTTT; cdr3_aa: CASSTTGLNTEAFF
j_call: TRBJ1-1; v_call: TRBV6-1; d_call: .; clone_size: .; cdr3_nt: TGTGCCAGCAGCCCCGAGGGGGGCAGGGCGAACACTGAAGCTTTCTTT; cdr3_aa: CASSPEGGRANTEAFF
j_call: TRBJ2-4; v_call: TRBV3-1; d_call: .; clone_size: many; cdr3_nt: TGTGCCAGCAGCCAAGGCATTGAGTGGGCCAAAAACATTCAGTACTTC; cdr3_aa: CASSQGIEWAKNIQYF
j_call: TRBJ1-5; v_call: TRBV12-3/TRBV12-4; d_call: .; clone_size: many; cdr3_nt: TGTGCCAGCAGTTCTGAGAGACCCGGAAGCGGTCAGCCCCAGCATTTT; cdr3_aa: CASSSERPGSGQPQHF
j_call: TRBJ1-5; v_call: TRBV6-5; d_call: .; clone_size: many; cdr3_nt: TGTGCCAGCAGTTACGGGTCAGGTTCTTCCTCAAGGCCCCAGCATTTT; cdr3_aa: CASSYGSGSSSRPQHF
j_call: TRBJ1-2; v_call: TRBV20-1; d_call: .; clone_size: few; cdr3_nt: TGCAGTGCTAGAGACCTACAGCACTATGGCTACACCTTC; cdr3_aa: CSARDLQHYGYTF
j_call: TRBJ2-2; v_call: TRBV11-1; d_call: .; clone_size: many; cdr3_nt: TGTGCCAGCAGCTTAGTTGGGTACCCCGGGGAGCTGTTTTTT; cdr3_aa: CASSLVGYPGELFF
j_call: TRBJ2-7; v_call: TRBV6-4; d_call: TRBD1; clone_size: few; cdr3_nt: TGTGCCAGCAGTTACCGGGACAGGGCCCGATACGAGCAGTACTTC; cdr3_aa: CASSYRDRARYEQYF
j_call: TRBJ2-7; v_call: TRBV29-1; d_call: .; clone_size: .; cdr3_nt: TGCAGCGTTGAAGTATACTGGGGAGAGCAGTACTTC; cdr3_aa: CSVEVYWGEQYF
j_call: TRBJ2-7; v_call: TRBV4-3; d_call: TRBD2; clone_size: few; cdr3_nt: TGCGCCAGCAGTGACGAGTGGGCGGGAGATCCGAACGAGCAGTACTTC; cdr3_aa: CASSDEWAGDPNEQYF
j_call: TRBJ2-1; v_call: TRBV28; d_call: TRBD1; clone_size: many; cdr3_nt: TGTGCCAGCAGCCCACAGGGGCTATCCTACAATGAGCAGTTCTTC; cdr3_aa: CASSPQGLSYNEQFF
j_call: TRBJ2-1; v_call: TRBV2; d_call: .; clone_size: many; cdr3_nt: TGTGCCAGCAGGCCGCTACGAATCTCCTACAATGAGCAGTTCTTC; cdr3_aa: CASRPLRISYNEQFF
j_call: TRBJ1-5; v_call: TRBV6-5; d_call: .; clone_size: few; cdr3_nt: TGTGCCAGCAGTTACTCGAGAGTCCAGCCCCAGCATTTT; cdr3_aa: CASSYSRVQPQHF
j_call: TRBJ1-1; v_call: TRBV9; d_call: .; clone_size: .; cdr3_nt: TGTGCCAGCAGCGGACACATGGGAAAGAACACTGAAGCTTTCTTT; cdr3_aa: CASSGHMGKNTEAFF
j_call: TRBJ2-7; v_call: TRBV7-2; d_call: TRBD2; clone_size: many; cdr3_nt: TGTGCCAGCAGCAAAAGCGGGGGCCCCTACGAGCAGTACTTC; cdr3_aa: CASSKSGGPYEQYF
j_call: TRBJ2-2; v_call: TRBV2; d_call: .; clone_size: many; cdr3_nt: TGTGCCAGCAGTGAAGGGCGAGGGGGAACCGGGGAGCTGTTTTTT; cdr3_aa: CASSEGRGGTGELFF
j_call: TRBJ1-1; v_call: TRBV13; d_call: .; clone_size: many; cdr3_nt: TGTGCCAGCAGCCCCTCATTGACTGAAGCTTTCTTT; cdr3_aa: CASSPSLTEAFF
j_call: TRBJ1-2; v_call: TRBV7-2; d_call: TRBD1; clone_size: many; cdr3_nt: TGTGCCAGCAGCTTAGGTTCGGGACAGGGGATCTATGGCTACACCTTC; cdr3_aa: CASSLGSGQGIYGYTF
j_call: TRBJ2-7; v_call: TRBV7-2; d_call: .; clone_size: .; cdr3_nt: TGTGCCAGCACCCTCTCGGAAGCTATAGCGGAGCAGTACTTC; cdr3_aa: CASTLSEAIAEQYF
j_call: TRBJ1-2; v_call: TRBV6-1; d_call: .; clone_size: many; cdr3_nt: TGTGCCAGCAGGACCCGGGGATCACCGAGCTACACCTTC; cdr3_aa: CASRTRGSPSYTF
j_call: TRBJ1-6; v_call: TRBV7-8; d_call: .; clone_size: few; cdr3_nt: TGTGCCAGCAGCTTACTAGCGAGGGTTTCACCCCTCCACTTT; cdr3_aa: CASSLLARVSPLHF
j_call: TRBJ2-1; v_call: TRBV6-2/TRBV6-3; d_call: .; clone_size: few; cdr3_nt: TGTGCCAGCAGTTACTCGGGGGACTACAATGAGCAGTTCTTC; cdr3_aa: CASSYSGDYNEQFF
j_call: TRBJ2-3; v_call: TRBV27; d_call: .; clone_size: many; cdr3_nt: TGTGCCAGCAGTTTCGGGGTCTTGCGAGATACGCAGTATTTT; cdr3_aa: CASSFGVLRDTQYF
j_call: TRBJ2-2; v_call: TRBV6-1; d_call: .; clone_size: few; cdr3_nt: TGTGCCAGCAGTCCACGCCCCAGCAGGGGTACCGGGGAGCTGTTTTTT; cdr3_aa: CASSPRPSRGTGELFF
j_call: TRBJ1-2; v_call: TRBV20-1; d_call: .; clone_size: many; cdr3_nt: TGCACCCCTAACCCGCCCCCGGGGGCGGCTTATGGCTACACCTTC; cdr3_aa: CTPNPPPGAAYGYTF
j_call: TRBJ2-7; v_call: TRBV7-8; d_call: TRBD2; clone_size: many; cdr3_nt: TGTGCCAGCAGCCCGGGGGGAGGTGTCCGCCACGAGCAGTACTTC; cdr3_aa: CASSPGGGVRHEQYF
j_call: TRBJ2-1; v_call: TRBV6-2/TRBV6-3; d_call: .; clone_size: .; cdr3_nt: TGTGCCAGCAGTTACAGCGGTAGCGCCTACAATGAGCAGTTCTTC; cdr3_aa: CASSYSGSAYNEQFF
j_call: TRBJ2-3; v_call: TRBV29-1; d_call: TRBD2; clone_size: many; cdr3_nt: TGCAGCGTTGCTCTAGCGGGTACAGATACGCAGTATTTT; cdr3_aa: CSVALAGTDTQYF
j_call: TRBJ1-1; v_call: TRBV12-3/TRBV12-4; d_call: TRBD1; clone_size: once; cdr3_nt: TGTGCCAGCAGTTTGGGGACAGGTTTGAAGACTGAAGCTTTCTTT; cdr3_aa: CASSLGTGLKTEAFF
j_call: TRBJ2-7; v_call: TRBV9; d_call: .; clone_size: many; cdr3_nt: TGTGCCAGCAGCGTAGACGGGGCCCTCCTCTACGAGCAGTACTTC; cdr3_aa: CASSVDGALLYEQYF
j_call: TRBJ1-5; v_call: TRBV19; d_call: .; clone_size: many; cdr3_nt: TGTGCCAGTAGTATGGGGGGCTGGGGGCAGGGACGCAATCAGCCCCAGCATTTT; cdr3_aa: CASSMGGWGQGRNQPQHF
j_call: TRBJ2-7; v_call: TRBV3-1; d_call: .; clone_size: .; cdr3_nt: TGTGCCAGCAGCCAAGATCCAAGGACGGTCGCCTACGAGCAGTACTTC; cdr3_aa: CASSQDPRTVAYEQYF
j_call: TRBJ1-1; v_call: TRBV2; d_call: TRBD1; clone_size: many; cdr3_nt: TGTGCCAGCGACCCGGGGCAGGGGGCTGAAGCTTTCTTT; cdr3_aa: CASDPGQGAEAFF
j_call: TRBJ2-1; v_call: TRBV28; d_call: .; clone_size: many; cdr3_nt: TGTGCCAGCAAGAGAGAGAGAGGGCCCTACAATGAGCAGTTCTTC; cdr3_aa: CASKRERGPYNEQFF
j_call: TRBJ2-7; v_call: TRBV6-1; d_call: .; clone_size: many; cdr3_nt: TGTGCCAGCAGTGCCGCCGGTACGAAGGACTACGAGCAGTACTTC; cdr3_aa: CASSAAGTKDYEQYF
j_call: TRBJ1-1; v_call: TRBV24-1; d_call: .; clone_size: many; cdr3_nt: TGTGCCACCAGTGGGGGGAACACTGAAGCTTTCTTT; cdr3_aa: CATSGGNTEAFF
j_call: TRBJ2-3; v_call: TRBV2; d_call: .; clone_size: many; cdr3_nt: TGTGCCAGCAGTGAGAGCTTCAGGAATACGCAGTATTTT; cdr3_aa: CASSESFRNTQYF
j_call: TRBJ2-7; v_call: TRBV7-9; d_call: TRBD2; clone_size: many; cdr3_nt: TGTGCCAGCAGCGTCAGCGGGATTACCTACGAGCAGTACTTC; cdr3_aa: CASSVSGITYEQYF
j_call: TRBJ1-1; v_call: TRBV13; d_call: .; clone_size: many; cdr3_nt: TGTGCCAGCAGCGCCCGGGGTGGTACTGAAGCTTTCTTT; cdr3_aa: CASSARGGTEAFF